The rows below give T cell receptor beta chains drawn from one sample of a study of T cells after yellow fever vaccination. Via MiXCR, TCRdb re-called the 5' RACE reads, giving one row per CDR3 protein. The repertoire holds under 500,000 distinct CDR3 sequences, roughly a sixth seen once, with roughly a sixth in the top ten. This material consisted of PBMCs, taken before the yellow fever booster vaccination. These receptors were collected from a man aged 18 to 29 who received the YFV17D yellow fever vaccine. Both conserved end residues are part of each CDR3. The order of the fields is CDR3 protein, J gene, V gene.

CDR3aa: CASGLGTPAKNIQYF
j_gene: TRBJ2-4
v_gene: TRBV12-5

CDR3aa: CASSVPGQGRDRETQYF
j_gene: TRBJ2-5
v_gene: TRBV5-5

CDR3aa: CASSAPSSNTEAFF
j_gene: TRBJ1-1
v_gene: TRBV6-6

CDR3aa: CASSSGTAGMLQETQYF
j_gene: TRBJ2-5
v_gene: TRBV5-1

CDR3aa: CASSYSGMGSGNTIYF
j_gene: TRBJ1-3
v_gene: TRBV6-6

CDR3aa: CASSPWTGGEETQYF
j_gene: TRBJ2-5
v_gene: TRBV18

CDR3aa: CSASPSGGIVFF
j_gene: TRBJ2-1
v_gene: TRBV20-1

CDR3aa: CASSPRTGAGNQPQHF
j_gene: TRBJ1-5
v_gene: TRBV19

CDR3aa: CAIKAGPSNQPQHF
j_gene: TRBJ1-5
v_gene: TRBV10-3

CDR3aa: CATSDSKEVIQSYTF
j_gene: TRBJ1-2
v_gene: TRBV24-1

CDR3aa: CASSLSKGEQYF
j_gene: TRBJ2-7
v_gene: TRBV27

CDR3aa: CSVTSPGGDRVGEQYF
j_gene: TRBJ2-7
v_gene: TRBV29-1

CDR3aa: CASSFIGPTGELFF
j_gene: TRBJ2-2
v_gene: TRBV7-9

CDR3aa: CASSQETTNRGEKLFF
j_gene: TRBJ1-4
v_gene: TRBV4-2

CDR3aa: CASSWDLGTGELFF
j_gene: TRBJ2-2
v_gene: TRBV7-3

CDR3aa: CAISETGDLAKNIQYF
j_gene: TRBJ2-4
v_gene: TRBV10-3

CDR3aa: CASSTQGLPYNEQFF
j_gene: TRBJ2-1
v_gene: TRBV6-1

CDR3aa: CATSRGGPRGTVSAPLHF
j_gene: TRBJ1-6
v_gene: TRBV15

CDR3aa: CASSLASGYYGYTF
j_gene: TRBJ1-2
v_gene: TRBV7-2

CDR3aa: CASSYSFGGTEAFF
j_gene: TRBJ1-1
v_gene: TRBV6-5

CDR3aa: CASSPPWGSTNYGYTF
j_gene: TRBJ1-2
v_gene: TRBV7-2

CDR3aa: CASSVGTGRLYEQYF
j_gene: TRBJ2-7
v_gene: TRBV9

CDR3aa: CASSPGGGSTGELFF
j_gene: TRBJ2-2
v_gene: TRBV9

CDR3aa: CASSLADTSNSPLHF
j_gene: TRBJ1-6
v_gene: TRBV5-1

CDR3aa: CASSQGPGTGTSGANVLTF
j_gene: TRBJ2-6
v_gene: TRBV9

CDR3aa: CASSPSEQETQYF
j_gene: TRBJ2-5
v_gene: TRBV3-1

CDR3aa: CASSVSGGVTDTQYF
j_gene: TRBJ2-3
v_gene: TRBV9

CDR3aa: CASSTPSGGGYNEQFF
j_gene: TRBJ2-1
v_gene: TRBV11-3

CDR3aa: CASRGLAGGLGEQFF
j_gene: TRBJ2-1
v_gene: TRBV6-2/TRBV6-3

CDR3aa: CAWSVGSPYGYTF
j_gene: TRBJ1-2
v_gene: TRBV30

CDR3aa: CASTTPSNYGYTF
j_gene: TRBJ1-2
v_gene: TRBV4-2

CDR3aa: CASSSTLGGWETQYF
j_gene: TRBJ2-5
v_gene: TRBV6-5

CDR3aa: CASSREGARATEAFF
j_gene: TRBJ1-1
v_gene: TRBV5-1

CDR3aa: CASSQRGGVENGYTF
j_gene: TRBJ1-2
v_gene: TRBV4-1

CDR3aa: CSARDARSSYEQYF
j_gene: TRBJ2-7
v_gene: TRBV20-1

CDR3aa: CAISAGPSANVLTF
j_gene: TRBJ2-6
v_gene: TRBV6-1

CDR3aa: CASTPGLSIETQYF
j_gene: TRBJ2-5
v_gene: TRBV12-3/TRBV12-4

CDR3aa: CASSHRGENIQYF
j_gene: TRBJ2-4
v_gene: TRBV27

CDR3aa: CASSQRQGSNGYTF
j_gene: TRBJ1-2
v_gene: TRBV7-6

CDR3aa: CASSFRTSGTGELFF
j_gene: TRBJ2-2
v_gene: TRBV6-2/TRBV6-3

CDR3aa: CASSSTTPTGGTEAFF
j_gene: TRBJ1-1
v_gene: TRBV5-4

CDR3aa: CASTISRTDTEAFF
j_gene: TRBJ1-1
v_gene: TRBV6-5

CDR3aa: CASSVLGLGMADTQYF
j_gene: TRBJ2-3
v_gene: TRBV9

CDR3aa: CASSSGLLNTGELFF
j_gene: TRBJ2-2
v_gene: TRBV12-3/TRBV12-4

CDR3aa: CASSFSGGADIQYF
j_gene: TRBJ2-4
v_gene: TRBV6-5

CDR3aa: CASSTTGLSEAFF
j_gene: TRBJ1-1
v_gene: TRBV2

CDR3aa: CASSFQPDTQYF
j_gene: TRBJ2-3
v_gene: TRBV7-9